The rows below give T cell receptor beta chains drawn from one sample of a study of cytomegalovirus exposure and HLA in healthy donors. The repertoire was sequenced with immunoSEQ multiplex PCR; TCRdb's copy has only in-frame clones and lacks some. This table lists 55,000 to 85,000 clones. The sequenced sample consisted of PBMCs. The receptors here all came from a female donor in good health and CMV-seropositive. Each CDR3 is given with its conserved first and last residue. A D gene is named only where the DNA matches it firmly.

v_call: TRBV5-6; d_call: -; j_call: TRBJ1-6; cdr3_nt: TGTGCCAGCACCCTCCGAGGGCGGTATAATTCACCCCTCCACTTT; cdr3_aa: CASTLRGRYNSPLHF
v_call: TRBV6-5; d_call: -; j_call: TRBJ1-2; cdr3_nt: TGTGCCAGCAGTCAGGGGTTATTGGGAAATGGCTACACCTTC; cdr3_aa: CASSQGLLGNGYTF
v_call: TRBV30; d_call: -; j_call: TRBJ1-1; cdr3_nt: TGTGCCTGGAGTAAGGCGGTGAACACTGAAGCTTTCTTT; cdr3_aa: CAWSKAVNTEAFF
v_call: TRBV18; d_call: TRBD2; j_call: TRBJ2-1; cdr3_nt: TGTGCCAGCTCACCGACTAGCGGGGCTGTTGAGCAGTTCTTC; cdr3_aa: CASSPTSGAVEQFF
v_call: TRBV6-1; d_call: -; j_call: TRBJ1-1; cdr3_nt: TGTGCCAGCAGTGAAAGAGATGAAAAAGCTTTCTTT; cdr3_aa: CASSERDEKAFF
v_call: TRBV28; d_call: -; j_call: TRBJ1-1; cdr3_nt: TGTGCCAGCAGTTCACTCGGAGAAACTGAAGCTTTCTTT; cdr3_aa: CASSSLGETEAFF
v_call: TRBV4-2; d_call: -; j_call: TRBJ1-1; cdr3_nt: TGTGCCAGCAGCCCTGGGGGGGCGAAACCCAACACTGAAGCTTTCTTT; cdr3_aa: CASSPGGAKPNTEAFF
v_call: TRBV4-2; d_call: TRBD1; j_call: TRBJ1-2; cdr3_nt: TGTGCCAGCAGTCACGGCCCCGGGACAGGAAACTATGGCTACACCTTC; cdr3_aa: CASSHGPGTGNYGYTF
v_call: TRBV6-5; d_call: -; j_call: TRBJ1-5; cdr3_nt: TGTGCCAGCAGTTACGGCCCCAATCAGCCCCAGCATTTT; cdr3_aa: CASSYGPNQPQHF
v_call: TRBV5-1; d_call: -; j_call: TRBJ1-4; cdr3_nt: TGCGCCAGCAGCTTGGTGGGGGGAAGCTACGAAAAACTGTTTTTT; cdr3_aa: CASSLVGGSYEKLFF
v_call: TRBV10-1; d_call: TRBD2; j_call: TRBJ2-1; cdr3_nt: TGCGCCAGCAGTGGCCAACGGGCTAGCGGGAGTTATTATGAGCAGTTCTTC; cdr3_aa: CASSGQRASGSYYEQFF
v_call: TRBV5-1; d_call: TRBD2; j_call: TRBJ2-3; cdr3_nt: TGCGCCAGCAGCACGGGACTAGCGGGCGACACAGATACGCAGTATTTT; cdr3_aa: CASSTGLAGDTDTQYF
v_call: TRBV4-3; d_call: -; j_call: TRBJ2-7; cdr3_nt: TGCGCCAGCAGCCAAGAAAGAGGGCGATACGAGCAGTACTTC; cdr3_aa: CASSQERGRYEQYF
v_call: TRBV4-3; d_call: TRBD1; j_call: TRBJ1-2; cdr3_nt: TGCGCCAGCAGCCCGGGACAGACTGACTATGGCTACACCTTC; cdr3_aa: CASSPGQTDYGYTF
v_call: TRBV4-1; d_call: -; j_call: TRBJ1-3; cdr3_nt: TGCGCCAGCAGCCCTCCTTCCAGGGCCTCTGGAAACACCATATATTTT; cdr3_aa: CASSPPSRASGNTIYF
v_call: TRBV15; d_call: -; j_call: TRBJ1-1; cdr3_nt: TGTGCCACCAGCAGGGGGGAAAGGGAGGGGACTGAAGCTTTCTTT; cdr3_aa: CATSRGEREGTEAFF
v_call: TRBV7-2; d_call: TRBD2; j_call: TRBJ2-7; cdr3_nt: TGTGCCAGCAGCTTAGTTCTAGCGGGGGCCTACGAGCAGTACTTC; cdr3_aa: CASSLVLAGAYEQYF
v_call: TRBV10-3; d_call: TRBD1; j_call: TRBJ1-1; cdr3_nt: TGTGCCATCAGTGAGTTCTCCGGACAGGGCGGTGAAGCTTTCTTT; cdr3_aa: CAISEFSGQGGEAFF
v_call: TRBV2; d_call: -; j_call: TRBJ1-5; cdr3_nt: TGTGCCAGCACTTGGGGGCTTAATCAGCCCCAGCATTTT; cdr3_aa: CASTWGLNQPQHF
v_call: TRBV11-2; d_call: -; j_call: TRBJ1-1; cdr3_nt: TGTGCCAGCAGCTTAGTCGGGGGGAAGAACACTGAAGCTTTCTTT; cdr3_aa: CASSLVGGKNTEAFF
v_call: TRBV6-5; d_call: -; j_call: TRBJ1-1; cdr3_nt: TGTGCCAGCAGTTACCAAAGGGGCGCGGACACTGAAGCTTTCTTT; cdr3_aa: CASSYQRGADTEAFF
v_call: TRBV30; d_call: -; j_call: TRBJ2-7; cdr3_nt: TGTGCCTGGACTCAAGGACCAGGAGGGCAGTACTTC; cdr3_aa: CAWTQGPGGQYF
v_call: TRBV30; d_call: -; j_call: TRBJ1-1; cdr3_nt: TGTGCCTGGAGTGTACAGGTGAACACTGAAGCTTTCTTT; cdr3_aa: CAWSVQVNTEAFF
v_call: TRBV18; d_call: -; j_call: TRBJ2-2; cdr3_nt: TGTGCCAGCTCAACTCGGACAGCTAACACCGGGGAGCTGTTTTTT; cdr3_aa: CASSTRTANTGELFF
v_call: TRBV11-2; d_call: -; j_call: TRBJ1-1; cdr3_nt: TGTGCCAGCAGCTATGGGACACCCAAGGGGGACACTGAAGCTTTCTTT; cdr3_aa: CASSYGTPKGDTEAFF
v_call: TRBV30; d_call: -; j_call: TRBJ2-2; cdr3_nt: TGTGCCGGGAGTAAACGACGGACAGTGACCGGGGAGCTGTTTTTT; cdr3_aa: CAGSKRRTVTGELFF
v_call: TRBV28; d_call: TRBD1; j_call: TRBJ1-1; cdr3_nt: TGTGCCAGCAACTTAGCCGGGACAGGGGGCACAGCTTTCTTT; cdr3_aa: CASNLAGTGGTAFF
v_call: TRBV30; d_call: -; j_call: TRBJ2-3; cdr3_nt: TGTGCCTGGAGTGTAAGGGAGTTCAGCACAGATACGCAGTATTTT; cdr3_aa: CAWSVREFSTDTQYF
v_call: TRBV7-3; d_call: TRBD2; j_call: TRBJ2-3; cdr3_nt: TGTGCCAGCAGCTTAGGAGTGAGCGGGGCAGATACGCAGTATTTT; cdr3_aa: CASSLGVSGADTQYF
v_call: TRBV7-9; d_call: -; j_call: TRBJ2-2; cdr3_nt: TGTGCCAGCAGGGAGGGGTTCGGGACCGGGGAGCTGTTTTTT; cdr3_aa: CASREGFGTGELFF
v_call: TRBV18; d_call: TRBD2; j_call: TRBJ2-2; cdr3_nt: TGTGCCAGCTTCCTAGCGGGAGCCGGGGAGCTGTTTTTT; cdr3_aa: CASFLAGAGELFF
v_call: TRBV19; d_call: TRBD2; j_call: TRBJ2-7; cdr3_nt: TGTGCCAGTAGTCCGGGACTAAACTACGAGCAGTACTTC; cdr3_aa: CASSPGLNYEQYF
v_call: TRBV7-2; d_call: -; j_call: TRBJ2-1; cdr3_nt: TGTGCCAGCAGCTACCGACAGGAGGTGGATGAGCAGTTCTTC; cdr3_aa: CASSYRQEVDEQFF
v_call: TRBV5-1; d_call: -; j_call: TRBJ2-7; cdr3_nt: TGCGCCAGCCTCCCGGAGCCGGGGATCGCCTTGGAGCAGTACTTC; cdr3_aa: CASLPEPGIALEQYF
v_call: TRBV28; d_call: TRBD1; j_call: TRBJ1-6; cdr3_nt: TGTGCCAGCGCTGGCACGACAGGGCGAAATTCACCCCTCCACTTT; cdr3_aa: CASAGTTGRNSPLHF
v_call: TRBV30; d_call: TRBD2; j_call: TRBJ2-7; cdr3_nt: TGTGCCTGGAGTCCTGGGACTAGCGGGAGATCTGGTTACTACGAGCAGTACTTC; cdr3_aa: CAWSPGTSGRSGYYEQYF
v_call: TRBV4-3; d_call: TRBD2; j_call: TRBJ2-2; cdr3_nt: TGCGCCAGCAGCCAAGTAGGGTCGGGGGGGATGAACACCGGGGAGCTGTTTTTT; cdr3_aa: CASSQVGSGGMNTGELFF
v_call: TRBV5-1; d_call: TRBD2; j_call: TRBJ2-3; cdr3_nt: TGCGCCAGCAGCCCCACTAGCGGGGGGTACACAGATACGCAGTATTTT; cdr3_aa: CASSPTSGGYTDTQYF
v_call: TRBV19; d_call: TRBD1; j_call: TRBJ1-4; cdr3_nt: TGTGCCAGTGCGGGACAGCATAATGAAAAACTGTTTTTT; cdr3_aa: CASAGQHNEKLFF
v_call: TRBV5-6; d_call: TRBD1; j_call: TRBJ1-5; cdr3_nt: TGTGCCAGCAGCTTGTGGACAGGGTGGGGTCAGCCCCAGCATTTT; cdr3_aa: CASSLWTGWGQPQHF
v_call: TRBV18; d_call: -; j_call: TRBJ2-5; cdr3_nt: TGTGCCAGCTCACCACCGGACGGAGGGAGCATGTACTTC; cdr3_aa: CASSPPDGGSMYF
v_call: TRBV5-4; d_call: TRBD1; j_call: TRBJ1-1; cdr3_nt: TGTGCCAGCAGCTTGGGGACAGGGCCGTACACTGAAGCTTTCTTT; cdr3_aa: CASSLGTGPYTEAFF
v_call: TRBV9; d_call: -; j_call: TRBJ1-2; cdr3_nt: TGTGCCAGCAGCGCCGGGACTTGGGGCTACACCTTC; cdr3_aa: CASSAGTWGYTF